Following are 11 T cell receptor beta chains from one sample sequenced in a study of blood T cells in healthy people across ages. With a J-beta primer mix and a sample-barcoded 5' primer, a second PCR ran about 6 to 11 cycles. One entry per CDR3 protein results from TCRdb running MiXCR on the 5' RACE reads. The top ten hold around 25% of the sample, which has hundreds of thousands of distinct CDR3 sequences, roughly 43% seen once. The sample comprised blood. The receptors here all came from an older man in good health.

The rearrangement joins TRBV5-1 to TRBJ2-7; TRBD1 is a possible D gene (5 bases). Germline-derived CDR1 and CDR2 are SGHRS and YFSETQ. The V end was cut by 1 base, the J end by 0 bases, with 14 bases between. This CDR3 has 16 amino acids. The CDR3 DNA is TGCGCCAGCAGCTTGACCGACAGCTCCGGCTCCTACGAGCAGTACTTC. The encoded protein is CASSLTDSSGSYEQYF.

The sample holds a few counts of this clonotype. The rearrangement uses TRBV7-2 and TRBJ1-4; no clear D. Trimming took 3 bases from V and 3 from J, leaving 11 bases between them. Looked up from germline, CDR1 is SGHTA and CDR2 is FQGNSA. The CDR3 runs to 15 residues. The DNA of the CDR3 is TGTGCCAGCAGCTTGGGCGGAACGCCTAATGAAAAACTGTTTTTT. It specifies CASSLGGTPNEKLFF.

In this sample, this clonotype turned up once. Possible read error: a much larger clone is one base away. This sequence joins TRBV6-6 and TRBJ2-4, with D possibly TRBD1 on 6 matching bases. The DNA end lines up better with TRBJ2-7; the J call may be wrong. This CDR3 has 15 amino acids. Per germline, CDR1 MNHNY and CDR2 SVGAGI (reference sequence). The CDR3 is CASSTDRRSVYEQYF. DNA for the CDR3: TGTGCCAGCAGTACGGACAGACGCTCAGTTTACGAGCAGTACTTC.

In this sample, this clonotype turned up a few times. The chain carries TRBV7-9 and TRBJ2-7; 7 nucleotides align to TRBD2. J lost 3 bases, V lost 1 base, and 9 bases had no gene match. Germline V gene lookup returns CDR1 SEHNR and CDR2 FQNEAQ (reference sequence). The CDR3 is made up of 16 amino acids. CDR3 region: CASSLVVVAGLYEQYF. Here the CDR3 DNA reads TGTGCCAGCAGCTTAGTAGTGGTAGCGGGCCTCTACGAGCAGTACTTC.

J is TRBJ2-1 and V is TRBV7-2; 10 bases match TRBD2. The CDR3 runs to 17 residues. V dropped 6 bases and J dropped 7; count of bases not matched to a gene: 15. Germline V gene lookup returns CDR1 SGHTA and CDR2 FQGNSA. CDR3 residues: CASRETSGTQIGNEQFF. DNA for the CDR3: TGTGCCAGCAGGGAAACTAGCGGGACGCAGATCGGGAATGAGCAGTTCTTC.

V and J are TRBV19 and TRBJ2-4, with TRBD2 matching 9 bases. V lost 5 bases and J lost 0; bases outside the gene matches: 11. Germline CDR1 and CDR2: LNHDA and SQIVND (reference sequence). This CDR3 is built from 18 residues. The CDR3 sequence is CASSPWASGTLAKNIQYF. As DNA, the CDR3 is TGTGCCAGTAGTCCCTGGGCTAGCGGGACCCTAGCCAAAAACATTCAGTACTTC. The variable domain in full, with the rest retrieved from reference TRBV19 and TRBJ2-4, is DGGITQSPKYLFRKEGQNVTLSCEQNLNHDAMYWYRQDPGQGLRLIYYSQIVNDFQKGDIAEGYSVSREKKESFPLTVTSAQKNPTAFYLCASSPWASGTLAKNIQYFGAGTRLSVL.

The rearrangement uses TRBV7-2 and TRBJ2-5; D is undetermined. V lost 5 bases and J lost 4, with 14 bases in between. This CDR3 has 14 amino acids. Germline CDR1 and CDR2: SGHTA and FQGNSA. CDR3 in amino acids: CASSPGHEPETQYF. In DNA form, the CDR3 reads TGTGCCAGCAGCCCAGGCCATGAGCCAGAGACCCAGTACTTC.

J is TRBJ1-5 and V is TRBV7-8, with 9 bases identical to TRBD1. J gave up 0 bases and V 4 bases, and 13 bases lay outside the gene matches. Germline V gives CDR1 SGHVS, CDR2 FQNEAQ. The CDR3 runs to 19 residues. CDR3 in amino acids: CASSSSWTGADYSNQPQHF. The CDR3 DNA is TGTGCCAGCAGCTCCTCTTGGACAGGGGCGGATTATAGCAATCAGCCCCAGCATTTT.

J is TRBJ2-1 and V is TRBV20-1; 10 nucleotides match TRBD2. Trimming at V came to 2 bases and at J to 5 bases, leaving 9 bases not matched to a gene. There are 16 residues in the CDR3. Germline V gene sequence: CDR1 DFQATT, CDR2 SNEGSKA (reference sequence). CDR3 nucleotides: TGCAGTGCTAGAAGGGGACTAGCGAGAGCAAACAATGAGCAGTTCTTC. Its protein is CSARRGLARANNEQFF.

The table lists this clonotype with a few counts. V gene TRBV4-1 combines with J gene TRBJ2-1; 9 bases align to TRBD2. This CDR3 has 17 amino acids. Trimming removed 5 bases from V and 4 bases from J; junction bases left unmatched: 12. The germline V gene encodes CDR1 MGHRA and CDR2 YSYEKL. Written as DNA, the CDR3 is TGCGCCAGCAGCGAAGGGGAGCTAGCGGGACAGTACAATGAGCAGTTCTTC. Its protein product is CASSEGELAGQYNEQFF.

This clonotype appeared many times. The V and J genes are TRBV7-9 and TRBJ2-7; 10 bases line up with TRBD1. CDR3 length: 13 amino acids. Looked up from germline, CDR1 is SEHNR and CDR2 is FQNEAQ (reference sequence). The J segment lost 6 bases and the V segment lost 3 bases, leaving 2 bases of the junction unmatched. The CDR3 sequence: CASSFGQGGEQYF. CDR3 sequence (DNA): TGTGCCAGCAGCTTCGGACAGGGGGGCGAGCAGTACTTC.